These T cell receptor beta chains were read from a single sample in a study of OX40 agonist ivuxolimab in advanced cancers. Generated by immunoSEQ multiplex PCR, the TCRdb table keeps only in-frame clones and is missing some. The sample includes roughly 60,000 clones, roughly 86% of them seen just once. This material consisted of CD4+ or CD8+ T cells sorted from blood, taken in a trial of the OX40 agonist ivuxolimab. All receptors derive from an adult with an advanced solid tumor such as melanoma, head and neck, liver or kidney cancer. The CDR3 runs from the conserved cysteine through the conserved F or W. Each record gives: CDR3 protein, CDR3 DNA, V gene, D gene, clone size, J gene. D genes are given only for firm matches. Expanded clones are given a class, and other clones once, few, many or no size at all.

CASSQDRGNNSPLHF TGCGCCAGCAGCCAGGACAGGGGGAATAATTCACCCCTCCACTTT TRBV4-3 TRBD1 NA TRBJ1-6
CSVAGGSRQETQYF TGCAGCGTCGCGGGGGGGAGTCGGCAAGAGACCCAGTACTTC TRBV29-1 TRBD2 NA TRBJ2-5
CASSLEQDYAGELFF TGCGCCAGCAGCTTGGAACAGGATTATGCCGGGGAGCTGTTTTTT TRBV5-1 NA NA TRBJ2-2
CASSLRGAERDTQYF TGTGCCAGCAGCTTACGGGGGGCGGAGAGGGATACGCAGTATTTT TRBV11-3 NA once TRBJ2-3
CASSLSGQAFTNEKLFF TGTGCCAGCAGTTTATCCGGCCAGGCCTTTACTAATGAAAAACTGTTTTTT TRBV27 NA NA TRBJ1-4
CASSLDFHPTYEQYF TGTGCCAGCAGCTTGGATTTTCACCCAACCTACGAGCAGTACTTC TRBV5-6 NA NA TRBJ2-7
CASSIIGATEAFF TGTGCCAGTAGTATAATCGGGGCCACTGAAGCTTTCTTT TRBV19 NA NA TRBJ1-1
CASSAGTGFTDTQYF TGTGCCAGCAGCGCCGGGACAGGGTTCACAGATACGCAGTATTTT TRBV5-6 TRBD1 NA TRBJ2-3
CASAKGQNSYEQYF TGTGCCAGCGCCAAGGGACAGAATTCCTACGAGCAGTACTTC TRBV14 TRBD1 once TRBJ2-7
CASHGRGLRNSPLHF TGTGCCAGCCACGGCAGGGGGCTACGGAATTCACCCCTCCACTTT TRBV28 TRBD1 once TRBJ1-6
CAISAGDQPQHF TGTGCCATCAGTGCAGGCGATCAGCCCCAGCATTTT TRBV10-3 NA NA TRBJ1-5
CASSPTRDRGTDTQYF TGTGCCAGCAGCCCGACCCGGGACAGGGGCACAGATACGCAGTATTTT TRBV7-9 TRBD1 NA TRBJ2-3
CASSAAARGAPTLVDTQYF TGTGCCAGCAGTGCCGCGGCGCGGGGGGCACCTACCTTGGTAGATACGCAGTATTTT TRBV28 TRBD2 NA TRBJ2-3
CATFGGGAIPWTQYF TGTGCCACCTTTGGTGGGGGGGCGATTCCGTGGACCCAGTACTTC TRBV27 NA NA TRBJ2-5
CASSWDRSYEQYF TGTGCCAGCAGCTGGGACAGGTCCTACGAGCAGTACTTC TRBV11-1 TRBD1 NA TRBJ2-7
CASRAGGAGGATQYF TGTGCCAGCAGGGCGGGGGGGGCCGGCGGAGCTACGCAGTATTTT TRBV6-5 TRBD2 few TRBJ2-3
CASSSGQGYEQYF TGTGCCAGTAGTTCGGGACAGGGCTACGAGCAGTACTTC TRBV19 TRBD1 NA TRBJ2-7
CASSKALYGGRHYEQYF TGTGCCAGCAGCAAAGCGCTTTACGGGGGGAGACATTACGAGCAGTACTTC TRBV21-1 NA NA TRBJ2-7
CASGFQDGHPVYGYTF TGTGCTAGTGGTTTTCAAGATGGACATCCAGTATATGGCTACACCTTC TRBV12-5 NA NA TRBJ1-2
CASSVGISYSGGRTYEQYF TGTGCCAGCAGCGTGGGGATCTCCTATAGCGGGGGACGAACCTACGAGCAGTACTTC TRBV9 TRBD2 NA TRBJ2-7
CASSARSGNTIYF TGTGCCAGCAGTGCTAGGTCTGGAAACACCATATATTTT TRBV6-5 NA NA TRBJ1-3
CASRLAGFGNEQFF TGTGCCAGCAGGCTAGCGGGGTTTGGGAATGAGCAGTTCTTC TRBV27 TRBD2 NA TRBJ2-1
CASSLIGGSNTEAFF TGTGCCAGCAGCTTAATCGGGGGCTCGAACACTGAAGCTTTCTTT TRBV7-2 NA NA TRBJ1-1
CASSVTGTGYGEQFF TGTGCCAGCAGCGTCACCGGGACAGGGTATGGTGAGCAGTTCTTC TRBV7-2 TRBD1 NA TRBJ2-1
CASSSPPGQGYSPLHF TGTGCCAGCAGCTCGCCCCCGGGACAGGGTTATTCACCCCTCCACTTT TRBV5-4 TRBD1 few TRBJ1-6
CASSLGTGEYNEQFF TGTGCCAGCAGCTTAGGGACAGGGGAATACAATGAGCAGTTCTTC TRBV7-3 TRBD1 NA TRBJ2-1
CASSQIAGLSTDTQYF TGTGCCAGTAGTCAAATCGCGGGACTTAGCACAGATACGCAGTATTTT TRBV19 NA NA TRBJ2-3
CASSSEYPGANVLTF TGTGCCAGCAGTTCGGAGTACCCTGGGGCCAACGTCCTGACTTTC TRBV28 NA NA TRBJ2-6
CASSLRELYNEQFF TGTGCCAGCAGTTTGAGGGAGCTCTACAATGAGCAGTTCTTC TRBV28 NA NA TRBJ2-1
CASSLLTGEAFF TGTGCCAGCAGCTTACTGACGGGAGAAGCTTTCTTT TRBV7-9 NA NA TRBJ1-1
CASSLTNSGGTDTQYF TGTGCCAGCAGCTTAACGAATAGCGGGGGGACAGATACGCAGTATTTT TRBV7-9 TRBD2 NA TRBJ2-3
CASSPVGGYNSPLHF TGTGCCAGCTCACCGGTTGGAGGATACAATTCACCCCTCCACTTT TRBV18 NA NA TRBJ1-6
CASSDYATNEKLFF TGTGCCAGCAGTGACTATGCAACTAATGAAAAACTGTTTTTT TRBV7-9 NA NA TRBJ1-4
CASSEGDRLYEQYF TGTGCCAGCAGTGAGGGGGACAGGCTCTACGAGCAGTACTTC TRBV6-5 TRBD1 NA TRBJ2-7
CASSSSGTAIYNEQFF TGTGCCAGCAGTTCCTCCGGGACAGCCATCTACAATGAGCAGTTCTTC TRBV28 TRBD1 few TRBJ2-1
CASSDRVRDTEAFF TGTGCCAGCAGCGACAGGGTCAGGGACACTGAAGCTTTCTTT TRBV7-8 TRBD1 NA TRBJ1-1
CASRTGTSGYNEQFF TGTGCCAGCCGCACCGGGACTAGCGGTTACAATGAGCAGTTCTTC TRBV6-1 TRBD2 NA TRBJ2-1
CASSGRRGPGANVLTF TGTGCCAGCAGCGGCCGAAGAGGCCCTGGGGCCAACGTCCTGACTTTC TRBV7-9 NA NA TRBJ2-6
CASSSPGQGNEQFF TGCGCCAGCAGTAGTCCGGGACAGGGCAATGAGCAGTTCTTC TRBV5-1 TRBD1 NA TRBJ2-1
CASSLYGTGVADTQYF TGTGCCAGCAGCTTATACGGGACAGGGGTGGCAGATACGCAGTATTTT TRBV7-3 TRBD1 few TRBJ2-3
CASSLDKRGSAEAFF TGTGCCAGCAGCTTGGATAAGCGGGGTTCAGCTGAAGCTTTCTTT TRBV5-4 NA NA TRBJ1-1
CASSLGRTSGNTIYF TGTGCCAGCAGCTTGGGGAGGACTTCTGGAAACACCATATATTTT TRBV7-2 NA NA TRBJ1-3
CASSPRVAGGSSYEQYF TGTGCCAGCAGTCCGAGGGTAGCGGGGGGTAGCTCCTACGAGCAGTACTTC TRBV7-6 TRBD2 NA TRBJ2-7
CASSLRTSQGGEQYF TGTGCCAGCAGCTTAAGGACGTCTCAGGGGGGCGAGCAGTACTTC TRBV7-6 NA NA TRBJ2-7
CASSPGTLEAFF TGTGCCAGCAGCCCGGGGACGCTTGAAGCTTTCTTT TRBV7-9 NA NA TRBJ1-1
CASSLERDRGSNEQYF TGTGCCAGCAGCTTAGAACGGGACAGGGGATCCAACGAGCAGTACTTC TRBV7-6 TRBD1 NA TRBJ2-7
CASSPVSSGDYYEQYF TGTGCCAGCTCACCGGTTTCTTCCGGGGATTACTACGAGCAGTACTTC TRBV18 NA once TRBJ2-7
CASSSGQGAGNSPLHF TGCGCCAGCAGCTCGGGACAGGGGGCTGGTAATTCACCCCTCCACTTT TRBV5-1 TRBD1 NA TRBJ1-6
CASSLVSQGADGYTF TGTGCCAGCAGCTTGGTTTCTCAGGGCGCCGATGGCTACACCTTC TRBV5-5 NA NA TRBJ1-2
CATSRGPTSETQYF TGTGCCACCAGCAGAGGACCGACTAGTGAGACCCAGTACTTC TRBV15 NA NA TRBJ2-5
CASSRSGYGYTF TGTGCCAGCAGCCGATCGGGCTATGGCTACACCTTC TRBV6-5 NA few TRBJ1-2
CASSQDSRPGLSGAFF TGTGCCAGCAGCCAAGATTCGCGGCCAGGTTTAAGTGGGGCTTTCTTT TRBV4-2 NA few TRBJ1-1
CASSPTRANPRETQYF TGTGCCAGCAGCCCCACCCGGGCGAACCCGAGAGAGACCCAGTACTTC TRBV2 NA NA TRBJ2-5
CASSPGQEETQYF TGTGCCAGCTCACCGGGACAGGAAGAGACCCAGTACTTC TRBV18 TRBD1 NA TRBJ2-5
CASSRDTQGYGYTF TGTGCCAGCAGCCGCGACACTCAGGGCTATGGCTACACCTTC TRBV7-2 NA NA TRBJ1-2
CASYAPGDEQYF TGTGCCAGCTACGCCCCGGGGGACGAGCAGTACTTC TRBV6-5 NA NA TRBJ2-7
CASSVDSNTGELFF TGTGCCAGCAGCGTAGACAGTAACACCGGGGAGCTGTTTTTT TRBV5-4 NA NA TRBJ2-2